This TCR beta chain was found in a study of T cell responses to AZD1222 COVID-19 vaccine. General study findings and limits: There were repertoire samples only from the period after the peak T cell response. Just 5 to 7 people given AZD1222 tested seropositive at baseline. Donors were chiefly white British, with a greater number of females, and clonal diversity was perhaps underestimated. Reports say nearly half of spike-specific TCRs go after unmutated variant regions.

This clone was seen a single time. No antigen is known for it. The assay was immunoSEQ multiplex PCR, and TCRdb's table has in-frame clones only and misses some. There are roughly 120,000 clones in the sample; 94% occur only once, and approximately 6.3% lies in the top ten. This CDR3 is 17 amino acids long. The ends lost 4 bases at V and 7 bases at J; junction bases unmatched: 10. CDR1 is KGHDR, CDR2 SFDVKD, per germline. The sequencing used peripheral blood, collected on day 0 of AZD1222 vaccination. This chain connects TRBV24-1 to TRBJ2-1; 12 bases are shared with TRBD2. The receptor comes from an adult in good health. The CDR3: CATSDRGTSGLGNEQFF. CDR3 sequence (DNA): TGTGCCACCAGTGACCGCGGGACTAGCGGGCTTGGGAATGAGCAGTTCTTC.